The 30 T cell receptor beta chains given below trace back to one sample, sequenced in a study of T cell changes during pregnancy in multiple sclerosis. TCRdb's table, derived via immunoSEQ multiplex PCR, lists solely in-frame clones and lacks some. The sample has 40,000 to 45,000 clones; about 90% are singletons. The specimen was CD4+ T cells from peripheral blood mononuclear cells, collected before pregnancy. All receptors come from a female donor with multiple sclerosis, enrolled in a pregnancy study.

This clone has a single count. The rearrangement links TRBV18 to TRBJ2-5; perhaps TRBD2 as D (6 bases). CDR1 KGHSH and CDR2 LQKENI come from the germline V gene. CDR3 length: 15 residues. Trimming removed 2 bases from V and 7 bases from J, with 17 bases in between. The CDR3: CASSPWEARRSTQYF. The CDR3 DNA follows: TGTGCCAGCTCACCATGGGAGGCCCGGAGATCGACCCAGTACTTC.

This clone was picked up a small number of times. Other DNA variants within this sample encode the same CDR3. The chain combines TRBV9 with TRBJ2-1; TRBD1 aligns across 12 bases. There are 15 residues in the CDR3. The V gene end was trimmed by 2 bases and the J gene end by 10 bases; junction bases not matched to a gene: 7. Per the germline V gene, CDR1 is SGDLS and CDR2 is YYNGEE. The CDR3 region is CASSVEGQGAREQFF. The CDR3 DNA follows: TGTGCCAGCAGCGTGGAGGGACAGGGGGCGCGGGAGCAGTTCTTC.

As DNA, the CDR3 is TGTGCCAGCAGCCAGGGTGCATTTGCAACTAATGAAAAACTGTTTTTT. Translated, it gives CASSQGAFATNEKLFF. This chain joins TRBV11-2 and TRBJ1-4; D perhaps matches TRBD1 (5 bases). The CDR3 is 16 residues long. Germline-derived CDR1 and CDR2 are SGHAT and FQNNGV. V lost 5 bases to trimming and J lost 0 bases, with 13 bases between them.

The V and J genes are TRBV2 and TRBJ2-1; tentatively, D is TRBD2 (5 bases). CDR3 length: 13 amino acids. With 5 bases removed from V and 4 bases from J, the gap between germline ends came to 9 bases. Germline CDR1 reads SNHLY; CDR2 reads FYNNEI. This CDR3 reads CASSPGLYNEQFF. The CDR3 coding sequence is TGTGCCAGCAGTCCCGGACTTTACAATGAGCAGTTCTTC.

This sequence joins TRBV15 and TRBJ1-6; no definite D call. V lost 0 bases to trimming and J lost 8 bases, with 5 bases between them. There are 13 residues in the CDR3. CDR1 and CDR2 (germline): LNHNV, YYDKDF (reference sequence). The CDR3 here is CATSREFDSPLHF. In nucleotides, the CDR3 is TGTGCCACCAGCAGAGAGTTCGATTCACCCCTCCACTTT.

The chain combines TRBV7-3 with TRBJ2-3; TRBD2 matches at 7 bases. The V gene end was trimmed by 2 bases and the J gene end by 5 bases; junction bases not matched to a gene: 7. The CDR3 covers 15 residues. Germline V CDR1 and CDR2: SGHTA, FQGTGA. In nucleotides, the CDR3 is TGTGCCAGCAGCTTACCTGGGGGGGGGATAGATACGCAGTATTTT. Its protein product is CASSLPGGGIDTQYF. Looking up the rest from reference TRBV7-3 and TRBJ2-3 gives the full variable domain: GAGVSQTPSNKVTEKGKYVELRCDPISGHTALYWYRQSLGQGPEFLIYFQGTGAADDSGLPNDRFFAVRPEGSVSTLKIQRTERGDSAVYLCASSLPGGGIDTQYFGPGTRLTVL.

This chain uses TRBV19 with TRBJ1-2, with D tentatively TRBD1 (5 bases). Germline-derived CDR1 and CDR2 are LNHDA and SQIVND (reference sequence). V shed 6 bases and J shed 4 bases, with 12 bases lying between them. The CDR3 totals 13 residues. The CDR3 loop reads CASRDSVGYGYTF. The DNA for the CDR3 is TGTGCCAGTAGAGACAGCGTTGGCTATGGCTACACCTTC.

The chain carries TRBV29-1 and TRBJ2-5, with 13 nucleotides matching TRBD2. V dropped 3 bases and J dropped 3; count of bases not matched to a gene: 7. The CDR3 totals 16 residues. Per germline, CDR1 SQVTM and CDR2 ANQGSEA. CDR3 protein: CSVDRTGLAGKETQYF. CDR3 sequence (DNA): TGCAGCGTTGACCGCACGGGACTAGCGGGGAAAGAGACCCAGTACTTC.

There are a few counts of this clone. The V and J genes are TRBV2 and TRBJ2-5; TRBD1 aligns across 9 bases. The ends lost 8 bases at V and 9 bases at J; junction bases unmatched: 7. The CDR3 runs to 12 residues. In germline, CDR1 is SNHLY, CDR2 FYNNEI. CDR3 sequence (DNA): TGTGCCAGCGGGGACAGGGAGGCGGCCCAGTACTTC. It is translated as CASGDREAAQYF.

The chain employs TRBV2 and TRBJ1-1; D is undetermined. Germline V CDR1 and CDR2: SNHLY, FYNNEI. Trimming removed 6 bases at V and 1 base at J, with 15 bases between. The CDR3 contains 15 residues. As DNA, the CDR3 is TGTGCCAGCAGCCCTATACTAAGTCCGAACACTGAAGCTTTCTTT. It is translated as CASSPILSPNTEAFF.

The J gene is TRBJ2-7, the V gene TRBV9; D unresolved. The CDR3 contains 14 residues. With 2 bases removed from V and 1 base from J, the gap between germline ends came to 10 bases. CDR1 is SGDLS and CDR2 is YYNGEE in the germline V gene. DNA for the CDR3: TGTGCCAGCAGCGTTGACCCACTATCCTACGAGCAGTACTTC. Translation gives CASSVDPLSYEQYF.

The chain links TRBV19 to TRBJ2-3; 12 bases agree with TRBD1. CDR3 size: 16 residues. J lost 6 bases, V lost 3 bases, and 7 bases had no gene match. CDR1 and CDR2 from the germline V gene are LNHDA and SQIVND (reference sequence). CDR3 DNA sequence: TGTGCCAGTAGTATTTCGGGGACAGGGGGCTTTGATACGCAGTATTTT. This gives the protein CASSISGTGGFDTQYF.

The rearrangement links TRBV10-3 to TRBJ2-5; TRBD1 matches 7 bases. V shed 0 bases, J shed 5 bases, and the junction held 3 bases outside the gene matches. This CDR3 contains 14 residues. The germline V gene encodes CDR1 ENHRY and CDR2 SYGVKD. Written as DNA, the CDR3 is TGTGCCATCAGTGAGTCAAGGGGGCGGGAGACCCAGTACTTC. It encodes CAISESRGRETQYF.

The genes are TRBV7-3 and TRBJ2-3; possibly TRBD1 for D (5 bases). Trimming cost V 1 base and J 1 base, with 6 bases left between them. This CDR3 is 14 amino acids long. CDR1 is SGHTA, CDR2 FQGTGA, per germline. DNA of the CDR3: TGTGCCAGCAGCTTAATAGGGGGCACAGATACGCAGTATTTT. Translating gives CASSLIGGTDTQYF.

For the CDR3, the DNA is TGTGCCAGCAGCTTGGCCCTCACAGGGGGCATTTCACCCCTCCACTTT. Protein: CASSLALTGGISPLHF. The chain joins TRBV5-5 to TRBJ1-6, with 9 bases matching TRBD1. Germline trimming cut 0 bases from V and 9 bases from J; bases unmatched to any gene: 7. This CDR3 spans 16 amino acids. Germline V CDR1 and CDR2: SGHKS, YYEKEE (reference sequence).

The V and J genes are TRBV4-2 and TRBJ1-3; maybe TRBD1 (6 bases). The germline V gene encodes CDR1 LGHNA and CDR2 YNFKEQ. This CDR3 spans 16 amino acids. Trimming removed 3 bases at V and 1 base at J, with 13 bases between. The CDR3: CASSQPPTGSGNTIYF. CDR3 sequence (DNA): TGTGCCAGCAGCCAGCCCCCTACAGGGTCTGGAAACACCATATATTTT.

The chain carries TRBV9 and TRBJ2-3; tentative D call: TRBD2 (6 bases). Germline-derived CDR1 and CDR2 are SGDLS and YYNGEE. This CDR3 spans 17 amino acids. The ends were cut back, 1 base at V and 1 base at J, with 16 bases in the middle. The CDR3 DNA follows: TGTGCCAGCAGCGTAAGCCTGGCGGGGTCGGGCACAGATACGCAGTATTTT. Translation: CASSVSLAGSGTDTQYF.

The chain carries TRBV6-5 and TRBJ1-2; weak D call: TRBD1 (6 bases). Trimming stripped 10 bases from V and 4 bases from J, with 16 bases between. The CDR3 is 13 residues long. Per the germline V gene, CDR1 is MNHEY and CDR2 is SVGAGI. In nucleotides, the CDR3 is TGTGCCACCAGACCGGGGGGGGCCTATGGCTACACCTTC. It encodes CATRPGGAYGYTF.

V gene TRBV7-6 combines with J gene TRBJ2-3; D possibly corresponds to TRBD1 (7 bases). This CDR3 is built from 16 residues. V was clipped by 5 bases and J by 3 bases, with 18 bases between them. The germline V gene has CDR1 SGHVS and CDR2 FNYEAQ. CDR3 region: CASSTLAGGSTDTQYF. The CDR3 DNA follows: TGTGCCAGCAGCACCCTCGCAGGGGGGTCGACAGATACGCAGTATTTT.

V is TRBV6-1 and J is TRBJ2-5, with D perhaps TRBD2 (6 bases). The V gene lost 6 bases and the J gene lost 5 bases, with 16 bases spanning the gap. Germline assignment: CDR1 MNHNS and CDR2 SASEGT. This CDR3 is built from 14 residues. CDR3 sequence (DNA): TGTGCCAGCAGGAGCCAGGGTGGGGGGGAGACCCAGTACTTC. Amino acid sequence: CASRSQGGGETQYF.

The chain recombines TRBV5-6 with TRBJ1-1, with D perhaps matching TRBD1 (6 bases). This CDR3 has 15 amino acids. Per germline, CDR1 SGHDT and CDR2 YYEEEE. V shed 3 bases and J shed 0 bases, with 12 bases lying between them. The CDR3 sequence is CASSSWGPLNTEAFF. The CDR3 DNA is TGTGCCAGCAGCTCGTGGGGGCCGCTGAACACTGAAGCTTTCTTT. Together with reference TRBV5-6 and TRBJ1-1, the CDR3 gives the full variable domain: DAGVTQSPTHLIKTRGQQVTLRCSPKSGHDTVSWYQQALGQGPQFIFQYYEEEERQRGNFPDRFSGHQFPNYSSELNVNALLLGDSALYLCASSSWGPLNTEAFFGQGTRLTVV.

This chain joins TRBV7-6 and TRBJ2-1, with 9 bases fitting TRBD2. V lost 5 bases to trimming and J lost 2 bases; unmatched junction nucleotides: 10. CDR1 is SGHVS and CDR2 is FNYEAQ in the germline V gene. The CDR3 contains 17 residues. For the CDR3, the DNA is TGTGCCAGCAGCCCTCGGGGAGCGGGGGGTCCCTACAATGAGCAGTTCTTC. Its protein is CASSPRGAGGPYNEQFF.

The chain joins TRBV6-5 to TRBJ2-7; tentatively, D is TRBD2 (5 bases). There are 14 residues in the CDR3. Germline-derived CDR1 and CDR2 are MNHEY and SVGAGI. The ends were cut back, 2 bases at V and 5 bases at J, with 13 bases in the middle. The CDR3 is CASSYQRDRDEQYF. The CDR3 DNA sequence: TGTGCCAGCAGTTACCAGAGGGATAGGGACGAGCAGTACTTC.

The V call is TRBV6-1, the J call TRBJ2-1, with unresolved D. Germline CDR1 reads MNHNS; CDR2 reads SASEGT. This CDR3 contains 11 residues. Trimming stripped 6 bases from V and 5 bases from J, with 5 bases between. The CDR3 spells CASRLNNEQFF. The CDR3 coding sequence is TGTGCCAGCAGGTTAAACAATGAGCAGTTCTTC.

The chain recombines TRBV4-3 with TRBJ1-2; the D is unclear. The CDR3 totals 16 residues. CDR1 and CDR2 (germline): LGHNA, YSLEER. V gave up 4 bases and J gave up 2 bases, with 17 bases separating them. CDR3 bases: TGCGCCAGCAGCCCGAGGCCCCTAGTCACAAACTATGGCTACACCTTC. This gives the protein CASSPRPLVTNYGYTF.

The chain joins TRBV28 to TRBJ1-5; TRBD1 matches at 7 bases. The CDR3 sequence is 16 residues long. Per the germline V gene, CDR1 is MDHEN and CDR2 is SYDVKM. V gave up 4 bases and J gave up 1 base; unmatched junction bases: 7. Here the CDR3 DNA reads TGTGCCAGCAGTTCTCCCATACAGGGGAGCAATCAGCCCCAGCATTTT. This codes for CASSSPIQGSNQPQHF.

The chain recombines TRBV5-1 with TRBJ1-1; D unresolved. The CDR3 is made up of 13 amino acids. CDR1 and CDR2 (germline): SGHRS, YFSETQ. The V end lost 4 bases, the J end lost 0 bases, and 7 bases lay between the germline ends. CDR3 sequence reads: CASSRIVNTEAFF. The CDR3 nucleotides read TGCGCCAGCAGCCGAATAGTGAACACTGAAGCTTTCTTT.

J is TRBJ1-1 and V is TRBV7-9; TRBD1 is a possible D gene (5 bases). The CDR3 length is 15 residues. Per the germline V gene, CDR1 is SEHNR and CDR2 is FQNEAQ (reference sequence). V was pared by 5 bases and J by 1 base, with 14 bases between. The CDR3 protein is CASSPRQKKNTEAFF. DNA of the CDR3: TGTGCCAGCAGCCCTCGACAGAAAAAGAACACTGAAGCTTTCTTT.

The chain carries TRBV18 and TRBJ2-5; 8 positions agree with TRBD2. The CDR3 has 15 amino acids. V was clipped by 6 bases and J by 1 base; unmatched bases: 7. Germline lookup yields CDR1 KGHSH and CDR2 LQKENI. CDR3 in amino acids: CASSSAGALQETQYF. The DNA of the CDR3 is TGTGCCAGCTCTTCAGCGGGGGCTCTCCAAGAGACCCAGTACTTC.

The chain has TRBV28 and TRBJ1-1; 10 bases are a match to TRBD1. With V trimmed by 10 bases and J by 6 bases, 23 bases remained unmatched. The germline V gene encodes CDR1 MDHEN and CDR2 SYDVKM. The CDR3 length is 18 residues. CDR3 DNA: TGTGCCATCGAGACCGGGACAGGGGATTGGGGGGGAGGGGCTGAAGCTTTCTTT. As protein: CAIETGTGDWGGGAEAFF. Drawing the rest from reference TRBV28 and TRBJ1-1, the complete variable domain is DVKVTQSSRYLVKRTGEKVFLECVQDMDHENMFWYRQDPGLGLRLIYFSYDVKMKEKGDIPEGYSVSREKKERFSLILESASTNQTSMYLCAIETGTGDWGGGAEAFFGQGTRLTVV.